One T cell receptor beta chain is described in this entry. This CDR3 has 14 residues. The data were taken from a study of blood T cell repertoires in COVID-19. On the study more broadly: T cells, B-cell-depleted T cells, or PBMCs provided the cDNA or gDNA that served as material.

Methods used by the authors: Reference gene primer amplification in the assay estimated nucleated cell counts. Method: immunoSEQ multiplex PCR; TCRdb's copy keeps in-frame clones and lacks some. The V and J calls and clone size are taken from that table; D and trimming were inferred from the DNA. The data show some 170,000 clones, approximately 78% seen once. Donors were grouped by their self-reported clinical history. Two consecutive negative NP/OP PCR tests, clearance, or resolved symptoms defined Cohort 3 recovery. The clonotype comes from a woman aged 45-65 years who had recovered from COVID-19. The chain links TRBV21-1 to TRBJ1-1. TRBV21-1 is described as a pseudogene. The sample taken for sequencing was PBMCs or T cells enriched from blood (not recorded which). DNA for the CDR3: TGTGCCAGCAGCCCGCCGGGGTTGGGTACTGAAGCTTTCTTT. Its protein product is CASSPPGLGTEAFF.